Presented here are 3 T cell receptor beta chains from one specimen sequenced in a study of blood T cell repertoires in COVID-19. The data were produced by immunoSEQ multiplex PCR, yet TCRdb's version contains in-frame clones alone and is incomplete. The sample lists about 82,000 clones, 85% seen once, with 15% to 20% in the top ten. Sequenced sample: peripheral blood. All receptors come from an elderly man with active or convalescent COVID-19.

Written as DNA, the CDR3 is TGCGCCAGCAGCCACCGACTCGACAGGGGTCGAGGGGATACGCAGTATTTT. It encodes CASSHRLDRGRGDTQYF. The chain links TRBV5-1 to TRBJ2-3, with 8 bases matching TRBD1. CDR1 and CDR2 (germline): SGHRS, YFSETQ. The junction had 16 bases not matched to a gene; V was cut back by 4 bases and J by 6 bases. CDR3 size: 17 residues.

Here the CDR3 reads CASSLGTGGKSETQYF. The CDR3 DNA reads as TGTGCCAGCAGTTTGGGGACAGGGGGCAAGTCAGAGACCCAGTACTTC. The genes are TRBV28 and TRBJ2-5; 12 bases are a match to TRBD1. V trimming: 3 bases; J trimming: 4 bases; junction bases outside the gene matches: 6. Germline CDR1 is MDHEN and CDR2 is SYDVKM. The CDR3 sequence is 16 residues long.

A single count supports this clone. The chain couples TRBV6-2 or TRBV6-3 to TRBJ2-3; the D gene is possibly TRBD2 (5 bases). Trimming shortened V by 4 bases and J by 3 bases, and 14 bases separated the two germline ends. The CDR3 is 15 amino acids. The germline gives CDR1 MNHEY, CDR2 SVGEGT. This chain's CDR3 is CASSSAGMWTDTQYF. The DNA of the CDR3 is TGTGCCAGCAGTTCCGCCGGGATGTGGACAGATACGCAGTATTTT.